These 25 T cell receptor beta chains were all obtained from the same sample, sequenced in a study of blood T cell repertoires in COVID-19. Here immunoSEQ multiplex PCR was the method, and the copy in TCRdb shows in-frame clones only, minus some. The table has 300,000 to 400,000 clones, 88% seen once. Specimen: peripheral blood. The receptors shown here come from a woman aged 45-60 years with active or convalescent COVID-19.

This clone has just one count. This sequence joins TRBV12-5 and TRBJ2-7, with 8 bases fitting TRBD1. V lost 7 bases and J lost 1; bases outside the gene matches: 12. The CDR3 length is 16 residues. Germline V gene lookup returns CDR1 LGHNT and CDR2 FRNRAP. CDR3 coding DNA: TGTGCTAGTGCCCCCCCGACAGGGGTTGGATCCTACGAGCAGTACTTC. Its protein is CASAPPTGVGSYEQYF.

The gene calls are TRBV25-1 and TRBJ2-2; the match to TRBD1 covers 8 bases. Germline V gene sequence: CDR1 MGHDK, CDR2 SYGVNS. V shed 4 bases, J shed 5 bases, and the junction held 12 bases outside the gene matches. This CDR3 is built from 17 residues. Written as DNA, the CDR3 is TGTGCCAGCAGTGGGGAGGTGGACAGGGTTGGGACCGGGGAGCTGTTTTTT. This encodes CASSGEVDRVGTGELFF.

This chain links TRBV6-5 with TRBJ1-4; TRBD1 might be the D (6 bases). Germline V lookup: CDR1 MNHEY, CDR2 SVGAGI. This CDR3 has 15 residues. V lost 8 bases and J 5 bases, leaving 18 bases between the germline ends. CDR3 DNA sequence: TGTGCCAGCGGGACATCACAAGGTTTAAATGAAAAACTGTTTTTT. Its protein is CASGTSQGLNEKLFF.

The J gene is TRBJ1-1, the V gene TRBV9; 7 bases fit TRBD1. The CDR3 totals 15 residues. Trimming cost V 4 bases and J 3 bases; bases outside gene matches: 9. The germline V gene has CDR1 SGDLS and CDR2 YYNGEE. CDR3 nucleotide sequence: TGTGCCAGCAGCCTCCATCCGACAGGGTACACTGAAGCTTTCTTT. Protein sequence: CASSLHPTGYTEAFF.

CDR3 sequence reads: CAISERGADTQYF. As DNA, the CDR3 is TGTGCCATCAGTGAGAGGGGTGCAGATACGCAGTATTTT. The chain joins TRBV10-3 to TRBJ2-3; D perhaps matches TRBD1 (5 bases). Germline CDR1 and CDR2: ENHRY and SYGVKD. V lost 2 bases and J lost 4, with 7 bases in between. This CDR3 contains 13 residues.

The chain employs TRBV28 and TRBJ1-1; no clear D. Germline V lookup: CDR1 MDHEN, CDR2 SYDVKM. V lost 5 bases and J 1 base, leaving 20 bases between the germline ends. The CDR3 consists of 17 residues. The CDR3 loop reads CASSGRERPRQNTEAFF. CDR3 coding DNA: TGTGCCAGCAGTGGGCGGGAGAGACCAAGGCAGAACACTGAAGCTTTCTTT.

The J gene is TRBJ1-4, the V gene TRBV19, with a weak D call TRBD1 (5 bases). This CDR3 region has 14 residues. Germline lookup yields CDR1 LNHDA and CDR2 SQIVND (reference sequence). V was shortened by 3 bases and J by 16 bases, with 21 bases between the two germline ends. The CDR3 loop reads CASSMGGASNVEFF. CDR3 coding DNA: TGTGCCAGTAGTATGGGGGGAGCAAGCAATGTCGAGTTTTTT.

The DNA of the CDR3 is TGTGCCAGCACCGCGGATCAAGACAATGAGCAGTTCTTC. As protein: CASTADQDNEQFF. The chain links TRBV2 to TRBJ2-1; D ambiguous. The CDR3 contains 13 residues. Germline values: CDR1 SNHLY, CDR2 FYNNEI. With 7 bases removed from V and 5 bases from J, the gap between germline ends came to 12 bases.

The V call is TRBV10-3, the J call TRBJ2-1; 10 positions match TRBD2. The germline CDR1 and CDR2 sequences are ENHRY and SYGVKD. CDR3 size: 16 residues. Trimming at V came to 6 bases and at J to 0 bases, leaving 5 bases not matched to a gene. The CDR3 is CAISRTSGSSYNEQFF. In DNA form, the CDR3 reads TGTGCCATCAGCCGGACTAGCGGCAGCTCCTACAATGAGCAGTTCTTC.

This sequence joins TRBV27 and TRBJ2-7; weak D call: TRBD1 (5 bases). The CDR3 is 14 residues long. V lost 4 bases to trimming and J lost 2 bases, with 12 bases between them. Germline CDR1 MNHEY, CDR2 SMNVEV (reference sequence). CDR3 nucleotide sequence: TGTGCCAGCAGTTGGGGCGCCGGCACCTACGAGCAGTACTTC. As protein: CASSWGAGTYEQYF.

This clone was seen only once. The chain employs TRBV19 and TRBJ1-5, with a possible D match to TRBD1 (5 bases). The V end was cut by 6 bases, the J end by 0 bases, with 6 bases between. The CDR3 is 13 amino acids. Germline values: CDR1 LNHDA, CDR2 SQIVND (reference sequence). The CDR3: CASRGHSNQPQHF. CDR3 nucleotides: TGTGCCAGTAGGGGGCATAGCAATCAGCCCCAGCATTTT. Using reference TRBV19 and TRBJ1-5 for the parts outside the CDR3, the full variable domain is DGGITQSPKYLFRKEGQNVTLSCEQNLNHDAMYWYRQDPGQGLRLIYYSQIVNDFQKGDIAEGYSVSREKKESFPLTVTSAQKNPTAFYLCASRGHSNQPQHFGDGTRLSIL.

CDR3 nucleotide sequence: TGTGCAAGTCGCTTAGGATTTTTCTTTATCCTAGCGGGAGCATCCGGGGAGCTGTTTTTT. This sequence encodes CASRLGFFFILAGASGELFF. This sequence joins TRBV12-2 and TRBJ2-2; no check of the table's D call, TRBD2, against the DNA was made. TRBV12-2 is labeled a pseudogene. The CDR3 length is 20 residues.

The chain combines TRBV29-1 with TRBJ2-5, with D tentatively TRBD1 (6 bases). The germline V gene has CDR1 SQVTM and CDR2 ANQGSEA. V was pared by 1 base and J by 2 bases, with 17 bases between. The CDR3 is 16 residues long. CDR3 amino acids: CSVEGQAPRTQETQYF. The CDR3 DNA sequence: TGCAGCGTTGAAGGACAGGCTCCCCGGACACAAGAGACCCAGTACTTC.

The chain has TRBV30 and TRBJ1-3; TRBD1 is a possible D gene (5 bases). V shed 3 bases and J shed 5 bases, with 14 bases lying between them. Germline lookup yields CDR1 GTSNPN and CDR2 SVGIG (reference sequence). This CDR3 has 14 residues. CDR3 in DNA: TGTGCCTGGAGAGGGGTGACAGTCCGAAACACCATATATTTT. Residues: CAWRGVTVRNTIYF.

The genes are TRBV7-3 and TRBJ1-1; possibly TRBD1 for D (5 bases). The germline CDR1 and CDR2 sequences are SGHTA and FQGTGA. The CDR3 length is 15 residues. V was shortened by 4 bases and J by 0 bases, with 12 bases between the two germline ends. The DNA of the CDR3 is TGTGCCAGCAGCTCGAATGGGGGGGTGAACACTGAAGCTTTCTTT. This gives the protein CASSSNGGVNTEAFF.

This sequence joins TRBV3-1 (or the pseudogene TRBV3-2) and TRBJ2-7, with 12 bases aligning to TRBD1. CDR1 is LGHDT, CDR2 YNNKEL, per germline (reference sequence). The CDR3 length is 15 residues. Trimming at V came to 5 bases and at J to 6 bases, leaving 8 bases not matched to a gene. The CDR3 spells CASSIMGQGAIEQYF. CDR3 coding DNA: TGTGCCAGCAGCATCATGGGACAGGGGGCGATCGAGCAGTACTTC.

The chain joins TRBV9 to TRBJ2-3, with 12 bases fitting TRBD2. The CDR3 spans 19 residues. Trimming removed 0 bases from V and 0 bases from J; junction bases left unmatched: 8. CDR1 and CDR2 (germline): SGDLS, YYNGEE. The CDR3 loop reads CASSVVPLAGGYSTDTQYF. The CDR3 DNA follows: TGTGCCAGCAGCGTAGTCCCACTAGCGGGGGGATATAGCACAGATACGCAGTATTTT.

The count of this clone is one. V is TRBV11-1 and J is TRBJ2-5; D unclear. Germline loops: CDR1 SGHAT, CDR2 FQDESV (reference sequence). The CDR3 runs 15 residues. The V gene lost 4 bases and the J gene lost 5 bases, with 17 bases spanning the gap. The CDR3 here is CASSSSGIRRETQYF. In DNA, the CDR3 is TGTGCCAGCAGCTCATCCGGCATCCGGCGGGAGACCCAGTACTTC.

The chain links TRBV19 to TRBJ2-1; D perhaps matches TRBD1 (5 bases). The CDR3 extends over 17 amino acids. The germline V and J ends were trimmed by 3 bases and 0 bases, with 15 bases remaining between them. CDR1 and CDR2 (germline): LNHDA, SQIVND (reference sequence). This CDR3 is CASSILGRASSYNEQFF. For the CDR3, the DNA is TGTGCCAGTAGTATTCTCGGCAGGGCCAGCTCCTACAATGAGCAGTTCTTC.

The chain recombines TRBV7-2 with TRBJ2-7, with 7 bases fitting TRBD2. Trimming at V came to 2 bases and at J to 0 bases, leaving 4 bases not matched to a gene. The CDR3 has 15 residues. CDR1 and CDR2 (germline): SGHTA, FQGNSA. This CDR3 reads CASSLIGGGSYEQYF. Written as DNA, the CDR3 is TGTGCCAGCAGCTTAATCGGCGGGGGCTCCTACGAGCAGTACTTC.

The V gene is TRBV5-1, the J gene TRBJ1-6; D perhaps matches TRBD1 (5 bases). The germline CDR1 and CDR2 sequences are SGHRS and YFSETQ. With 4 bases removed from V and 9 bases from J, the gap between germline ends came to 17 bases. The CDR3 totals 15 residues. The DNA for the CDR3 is TGCGCCAGCAGCACCGGGACTACCTGGGGTTCACCCCTCCACTTT. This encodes CASSTGTTWGSPLHF.

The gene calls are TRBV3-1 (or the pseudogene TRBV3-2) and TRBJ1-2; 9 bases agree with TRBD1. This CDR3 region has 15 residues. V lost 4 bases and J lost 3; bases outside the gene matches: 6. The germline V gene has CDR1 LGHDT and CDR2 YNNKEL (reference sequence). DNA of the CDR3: TGTGCCAGCAGCCCTTGGACAGGGGAGGACTATGGCTACACCTTC. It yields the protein CASSPWTGEDYGYTF.

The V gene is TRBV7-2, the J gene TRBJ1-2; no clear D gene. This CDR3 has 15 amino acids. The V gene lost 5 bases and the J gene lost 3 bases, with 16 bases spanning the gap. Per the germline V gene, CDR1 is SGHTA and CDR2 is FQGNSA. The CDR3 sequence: CASSDTGMWDYGYTF. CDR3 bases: TGTGCCAGCAGCGATACGGGAATGTGGGACTATGGCTACACCTTC.

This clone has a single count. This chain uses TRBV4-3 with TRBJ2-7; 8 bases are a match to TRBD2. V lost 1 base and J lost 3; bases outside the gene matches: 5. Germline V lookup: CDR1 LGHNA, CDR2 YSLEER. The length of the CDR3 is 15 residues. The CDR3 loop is CASSQGSGGGYEQYF. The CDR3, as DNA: TGCGCCAGCAGCCAAGGGTCGGGAGGGGGCTACGAGCAGTACTTC.

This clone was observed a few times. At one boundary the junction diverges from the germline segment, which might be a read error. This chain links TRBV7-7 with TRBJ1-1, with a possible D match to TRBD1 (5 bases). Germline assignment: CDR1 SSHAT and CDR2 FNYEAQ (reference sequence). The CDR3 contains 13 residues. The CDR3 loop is CASSLRQGTEAFF. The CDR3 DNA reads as TGTGCTAGCAGCTTAAGGCAGGGCACTGAAGCTTTCTTT.